This T cell receptor beta chain originates from a study of cytomegalovirus exposure and HLA in healthy donors. Findings and caveats of the study: In the analysis, some V segments, TRBV6-2 and TRBV6-3 included, were excluded as indistinguishable.

This clone came up a few times. The antigen is undetermined. The V end was cut by 5 bases, the J end by 0 bases, with 14 bases between. CDR1 LNHDA and CDR2 SQIVND come from the germline V gene (reference sequence). The CDR3 spans 15 residues. The PCR contained 60 Vbeta and 13 Jbeta primers. Sequenced by immunoSEQ multiplex PCR; TCRdb stores in-frame clones only, minus some. The profile shows around 150,000 clones, almost 80% of them singletons. This sequence originates from a male donor in good health and CMV-seronegative. Sequenced sample: PBMCs. This chain uses TRBV19 with TRBJ2-7, with D possibly matching TRBD1 (6 bases). CDR3 nucleotides: TGTGCCAGTAGTGAGACAGACAGGTCCTCCTACGAGCAGTACTTC. Its translation: CASSETDRSSYEQYF. The variable domain in full, completed from reference TRBV19 and TRBJ2-7, reads DGGITQSPKYLFRKEGQNVTLSCEQNLNHDAMYWYRQDPGQGLRLIYYSQIVNDFQKGDIAEGYSVSREKKESFPLTVTSAQKNPTAFYLCASSETDRSSYEQYFGPGTRLTVT.